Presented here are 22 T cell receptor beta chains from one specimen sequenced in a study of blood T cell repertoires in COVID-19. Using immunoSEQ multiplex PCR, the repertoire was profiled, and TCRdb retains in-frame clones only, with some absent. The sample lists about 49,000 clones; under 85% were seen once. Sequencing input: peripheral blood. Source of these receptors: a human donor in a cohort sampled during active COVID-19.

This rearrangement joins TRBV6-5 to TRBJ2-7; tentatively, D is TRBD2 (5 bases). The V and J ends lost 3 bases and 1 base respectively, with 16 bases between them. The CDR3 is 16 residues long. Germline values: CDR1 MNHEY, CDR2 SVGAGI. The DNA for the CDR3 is TGTGCCAGCAGTTATCACTACGGGGATACATCCTACGAGCAGTACTTC. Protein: CASSYHYGDTSYEQYF.

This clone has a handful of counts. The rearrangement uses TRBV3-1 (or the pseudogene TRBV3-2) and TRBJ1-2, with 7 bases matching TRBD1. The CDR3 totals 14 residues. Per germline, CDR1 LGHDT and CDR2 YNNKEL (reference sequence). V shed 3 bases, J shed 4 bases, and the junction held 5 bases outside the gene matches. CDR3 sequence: CASSQGQLLYGYTF. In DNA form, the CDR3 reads TGTGCCAGCAGCCAGGGACAGCTACTCTATGGCTACACCTTC.

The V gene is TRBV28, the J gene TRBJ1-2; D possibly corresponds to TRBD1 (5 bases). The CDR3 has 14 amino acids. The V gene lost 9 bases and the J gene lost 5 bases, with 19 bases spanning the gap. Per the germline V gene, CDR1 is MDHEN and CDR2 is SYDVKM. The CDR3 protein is CASGGAGYRYGYTF. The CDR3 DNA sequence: TGTGCCAGTGGAGGGGCAGGGTATCGGTATGGCTACACCTTC.

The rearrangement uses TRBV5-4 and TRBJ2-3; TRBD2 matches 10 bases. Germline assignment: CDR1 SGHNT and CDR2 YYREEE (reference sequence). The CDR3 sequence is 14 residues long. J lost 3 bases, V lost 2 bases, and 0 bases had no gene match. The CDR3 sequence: CASSFSGRTDTQYF. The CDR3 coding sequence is TGTGCCAGCAGCTTTAGCGGGAGGACAGATACGCAGTATTTT.

CDR3 protein: CASSEGGNPNYGYTF. The DNA of the CDR3 is TGTGCCAGCAGTGAAGGAGGGAACCCGAACTATGGCTACACCTTC. The chain carries TRBV6-1 and TRBJ1-2; D gene ambiguous. The length of the CDR3 is 15 residues. Trimming removed 1 base at V and 2 bases at J, with 11 bases between. Germline V gene data show CDR1 as MNHNS and CDR2 as SASEGT.

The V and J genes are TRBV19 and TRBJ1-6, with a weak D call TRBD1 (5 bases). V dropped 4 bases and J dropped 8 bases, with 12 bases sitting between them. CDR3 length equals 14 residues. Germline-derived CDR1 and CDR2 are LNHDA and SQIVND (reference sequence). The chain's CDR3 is CASSRKDTYSPLHF. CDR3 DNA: TGTGCCAGTAGTAGGAAGGACACCTATTCACCCCTCCACTTT.

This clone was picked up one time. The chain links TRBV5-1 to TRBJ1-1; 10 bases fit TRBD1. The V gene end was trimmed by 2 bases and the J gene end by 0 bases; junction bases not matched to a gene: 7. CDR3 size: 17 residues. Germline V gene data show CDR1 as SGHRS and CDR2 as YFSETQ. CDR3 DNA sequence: TGCGCCAGCAGCTTACGGACAGGGGGAGGACTGAACACTGAAGCTTTCTTT. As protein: CASSLRTGGGLNTEAFF. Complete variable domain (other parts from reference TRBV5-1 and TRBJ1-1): KAGVTQTPRYLIKTRGQQVTLSCSPISGHRSVSWYQQTPGQGLQFLFEYFSETQRNKGNFPGRFSGRQFSNSRSEMNVSTLELGDSALYLCASSLRTGGGLNTEAFFGQGTRLTVV.

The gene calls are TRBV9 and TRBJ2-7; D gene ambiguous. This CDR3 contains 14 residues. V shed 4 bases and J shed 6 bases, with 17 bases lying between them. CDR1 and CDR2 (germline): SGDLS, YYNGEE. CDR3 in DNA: TGTGCCAGCAGCCCTATACTATCTCCCGGCGAGCAGTACTTC. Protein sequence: CASSPILSPGEQYF.

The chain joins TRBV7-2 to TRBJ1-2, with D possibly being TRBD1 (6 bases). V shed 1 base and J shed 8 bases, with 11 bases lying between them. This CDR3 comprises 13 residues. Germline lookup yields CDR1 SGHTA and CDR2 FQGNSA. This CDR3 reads CASSLGGGLGYTF. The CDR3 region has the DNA TGTGCCAGCAGCTTAGGCGGGGGGCTGGGCTACACCTTC.

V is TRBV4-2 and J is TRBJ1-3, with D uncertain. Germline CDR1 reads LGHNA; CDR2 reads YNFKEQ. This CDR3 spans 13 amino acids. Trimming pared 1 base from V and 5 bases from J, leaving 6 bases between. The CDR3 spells CASSQGDRNTIYF. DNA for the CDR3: TGTGCCAGCAGCCAAGGTGACAGAAACACCATATATTTT.

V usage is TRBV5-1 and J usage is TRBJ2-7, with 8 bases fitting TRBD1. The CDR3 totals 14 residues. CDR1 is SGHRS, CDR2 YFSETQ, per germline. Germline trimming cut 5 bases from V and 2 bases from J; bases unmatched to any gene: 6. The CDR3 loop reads CASSGGQGPYEQYF. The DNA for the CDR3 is TGCGCCAGCAGTGGAGGACAGGGCCCCTACGAGCAGTACTTC.

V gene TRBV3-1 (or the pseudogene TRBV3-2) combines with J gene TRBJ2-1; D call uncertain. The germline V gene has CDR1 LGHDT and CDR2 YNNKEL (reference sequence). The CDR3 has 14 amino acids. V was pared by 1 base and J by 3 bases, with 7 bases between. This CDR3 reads CASSQGLDYNEQFF. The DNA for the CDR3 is TGTGCCAGCAGCCAAGGGCTAGACTACAATGAGCAGTTCTTC.

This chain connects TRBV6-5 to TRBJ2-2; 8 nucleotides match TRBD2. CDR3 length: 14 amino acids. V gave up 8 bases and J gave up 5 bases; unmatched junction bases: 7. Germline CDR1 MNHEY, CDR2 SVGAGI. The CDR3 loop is CASYRGGRTGELFF. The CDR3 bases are TGTGCCAGCTACCGGGGGGGCCGAACCGGGGAGCTGTTTTTT.

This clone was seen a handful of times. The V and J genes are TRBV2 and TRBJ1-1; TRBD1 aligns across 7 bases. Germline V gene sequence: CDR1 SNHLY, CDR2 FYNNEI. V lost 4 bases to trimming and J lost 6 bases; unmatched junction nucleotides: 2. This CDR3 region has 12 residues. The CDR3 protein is CASSGQGAEAFF. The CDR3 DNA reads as TGTGCCAGCAGTGGACAGGGCGCTGAAGCTTTCTTT.

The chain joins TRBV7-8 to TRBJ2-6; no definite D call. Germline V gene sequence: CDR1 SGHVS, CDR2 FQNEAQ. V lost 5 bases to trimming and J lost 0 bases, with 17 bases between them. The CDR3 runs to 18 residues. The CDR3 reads CASSNSLVRSSGANVLTF. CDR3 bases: TGTGCCAGCAGCAACTCCCTCGTTCGGAGCTCTGGGGCCAACGTCCTGACTTTC.

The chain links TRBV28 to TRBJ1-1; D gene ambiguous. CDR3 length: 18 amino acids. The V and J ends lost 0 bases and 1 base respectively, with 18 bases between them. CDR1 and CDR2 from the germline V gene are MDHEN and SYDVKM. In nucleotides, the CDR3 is TGTGCCAGCAGTTTATGGGGCACTCGATCAAGCTCGAACACTGAAGCTTTCTTT. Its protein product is CASSLWGTRSSSNTEAFF.

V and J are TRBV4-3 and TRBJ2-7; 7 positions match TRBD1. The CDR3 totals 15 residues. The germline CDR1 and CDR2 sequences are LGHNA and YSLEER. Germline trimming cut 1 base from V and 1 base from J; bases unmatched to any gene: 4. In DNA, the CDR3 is TGCGCCAGCAGCCAAGCCACAGGGGTATCCTACGAGCAGTACTTC. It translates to CASSQATGVSYEQYF.

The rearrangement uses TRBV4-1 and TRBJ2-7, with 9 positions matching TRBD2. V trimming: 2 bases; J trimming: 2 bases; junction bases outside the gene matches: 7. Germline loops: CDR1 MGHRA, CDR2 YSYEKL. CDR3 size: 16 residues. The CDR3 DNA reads TGCGCCAGCAGCCAAATCGGACTAGCGCCGACCTACGAGCAGTACTTC. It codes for CASSQIGLAPTYEQYF.

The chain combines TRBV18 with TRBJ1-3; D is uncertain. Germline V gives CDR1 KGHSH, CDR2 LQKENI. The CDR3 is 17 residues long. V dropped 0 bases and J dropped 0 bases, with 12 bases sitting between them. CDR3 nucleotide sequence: TGTGCCAGCTCACCACCCAACTTTTATGACTCTGGAAACACCATATATTTT. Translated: CASSPPNFYDSGNTIYF.

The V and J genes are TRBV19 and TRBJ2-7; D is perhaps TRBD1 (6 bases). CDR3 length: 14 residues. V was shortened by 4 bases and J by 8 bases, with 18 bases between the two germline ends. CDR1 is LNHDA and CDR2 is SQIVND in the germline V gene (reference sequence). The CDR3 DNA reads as TGTGCCAGTAGTACCCTCCGGTCAGGGGTCCAGCAGTACTTC. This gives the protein CASSTLRSGVQQYF.

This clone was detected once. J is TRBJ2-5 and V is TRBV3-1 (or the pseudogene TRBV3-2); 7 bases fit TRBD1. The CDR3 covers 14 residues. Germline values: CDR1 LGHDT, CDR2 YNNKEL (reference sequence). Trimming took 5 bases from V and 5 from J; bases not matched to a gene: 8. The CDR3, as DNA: TGTGCCAGCAGCTCTCGACAGGGTGGGGAGACCCAGTACTTC. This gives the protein CASSSRQGGETQYF.

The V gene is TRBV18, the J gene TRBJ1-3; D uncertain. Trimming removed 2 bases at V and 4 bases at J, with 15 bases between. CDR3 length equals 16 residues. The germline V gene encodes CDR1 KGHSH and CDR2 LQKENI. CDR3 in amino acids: CASSPLDSRRGNTIYF. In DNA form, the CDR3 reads TGTGCCAGCTCACCATTGGACTCGCGGAGGGGAAACACCATATATTTT.